Listed below are T cell receptor beta chains from one sample, sequenced in a study of blood T cell repertoires in COVID-19. Sequencing used immunoSEQ multiplex PCR; TCRdb keeps in-frame clones, though not all of them. Of around 60,000 clones in the sample, under 85% are singletons; the top ten hold 3% to 4.5%. Sequenced material: peripheral blood. These receptors all come from a woman older than 75 with acute or convalescent COVID-19. Each CDR3 is given with its conserved first and last residue. A D gene is named only where the DNA matches it firmly. Size is omitted from some rows. Given values are once, few, many or a class for expanded clones.

clone_size j_call v_call d_call cdr3_nt cdr3_aa
- TRBJ1-2 TRBV19 TRBD1 TGTGCCAGTAGTCGGACAGGGAGTAGCTATGGCTACACCTTC CASSRTGSSYGYTF
once TRBJ2-2 TRBV3-1/TRBV3-2 - TGTGCCAGCAGCCAATCTCACGGCGGGGAGCTGTTTTTT CASSQSHGGELFF
- TRBJ1-1 TRBV28 - TGTGCCAGCAGTACAGATTTGAACACTGAAGCTTTCTTT CASSTDLNTEAFF
- TRBJ1-1 TRBV12-3/TRBV12-4 - TGTGCCAGCAGTCCTAGATTCACTGAAGCTTTCTTT CASSPRFTEAFF
- TRBJ2-1 TRBV3-1/TRBV3-2 TRBD2 TGTGCCAGCAGCCAAGACCGTAGTCGGGCTAGCGGGATAAATGAGCAGTTCTTC CASSQDRSRASGINEQFF
few TRBJ2-7 TRBV18 - TGTGCCAGCTCACCCTCCCTTACCTACGAGCAGTACTTC CASSPSLTYEQYF
- TRBJ2-2 TRBV27 TRBD1 TGTGCCAGCTCAAGACAGGGACCCGGGGAGCTGTTTTTT CASSRQGPGELFF
once TRBJ2-1 TRBV6-5 TRBD2 TGTGCCAGCGGAAGCGGGGGGACGGCCAATGAGCAGTTCTTC CASGSGGTANEQFF
few TRBJ1-4 TRBV7-2 TRBD1 TGTGCCAGCAGCCGGGACAGGGTGAATGAAAAACTGTTTTTT CASSRDRVNEKLFF
- TRBJ1-2 TRBV7-9 - TGTGCCAGCAGCTTAGGACAGGCCCTGCGTGGCTACACCTTC CASSLGQALRGYTF
once TRBJ2-7 TRBV6-5 TRBD1 TGTGCCAGCAGGGGGACAGGGTTATCTTACGAGCAGTACTTC CASRGTGLSYEQYF
- TRBJ2-1 TRBV4-3 TRBD2 TGCGCCAGCAGCCAAGAATCCACTAGCGGAACCTACAATGAGCAGTTCTTC CASSQESTSGTYNEQFF
once TRBJ1-1 TRBV7-2 - TGTGCCAGCAGCTTAGGGGGGGGCTTGAACACTGAAGCTTTCTTT CASSLGGGLNTEAFF
- TRBJ2-7 TRBV29-1 TRBD2 TGCAGCGTTGAAGCGCGGGAGGGCTCCTACGAGCAGTACTTC CSVEAREGSYEQYF
- TRBJ2-7 TRBV7-9 - TGTGCCAGCAGCTCCGACTACTACGAGCAGTACTTC CASSSDYYEQYF